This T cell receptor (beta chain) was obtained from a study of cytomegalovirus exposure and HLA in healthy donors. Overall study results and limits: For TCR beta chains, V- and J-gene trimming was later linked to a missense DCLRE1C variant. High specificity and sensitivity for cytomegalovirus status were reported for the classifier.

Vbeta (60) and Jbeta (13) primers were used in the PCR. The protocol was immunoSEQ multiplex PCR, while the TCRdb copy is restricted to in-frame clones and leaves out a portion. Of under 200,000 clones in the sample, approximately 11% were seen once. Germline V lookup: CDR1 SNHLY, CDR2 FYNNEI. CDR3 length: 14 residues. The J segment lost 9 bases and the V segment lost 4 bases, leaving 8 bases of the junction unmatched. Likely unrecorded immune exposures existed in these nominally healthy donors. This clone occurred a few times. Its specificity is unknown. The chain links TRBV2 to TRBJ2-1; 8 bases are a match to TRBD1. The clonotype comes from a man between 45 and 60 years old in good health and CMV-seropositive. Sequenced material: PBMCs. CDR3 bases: TGTGCCAGCAGTGCGATAGGACAGGGTCTTGAGCAGTTCTTC. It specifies CASSAIGQGLEQFF.